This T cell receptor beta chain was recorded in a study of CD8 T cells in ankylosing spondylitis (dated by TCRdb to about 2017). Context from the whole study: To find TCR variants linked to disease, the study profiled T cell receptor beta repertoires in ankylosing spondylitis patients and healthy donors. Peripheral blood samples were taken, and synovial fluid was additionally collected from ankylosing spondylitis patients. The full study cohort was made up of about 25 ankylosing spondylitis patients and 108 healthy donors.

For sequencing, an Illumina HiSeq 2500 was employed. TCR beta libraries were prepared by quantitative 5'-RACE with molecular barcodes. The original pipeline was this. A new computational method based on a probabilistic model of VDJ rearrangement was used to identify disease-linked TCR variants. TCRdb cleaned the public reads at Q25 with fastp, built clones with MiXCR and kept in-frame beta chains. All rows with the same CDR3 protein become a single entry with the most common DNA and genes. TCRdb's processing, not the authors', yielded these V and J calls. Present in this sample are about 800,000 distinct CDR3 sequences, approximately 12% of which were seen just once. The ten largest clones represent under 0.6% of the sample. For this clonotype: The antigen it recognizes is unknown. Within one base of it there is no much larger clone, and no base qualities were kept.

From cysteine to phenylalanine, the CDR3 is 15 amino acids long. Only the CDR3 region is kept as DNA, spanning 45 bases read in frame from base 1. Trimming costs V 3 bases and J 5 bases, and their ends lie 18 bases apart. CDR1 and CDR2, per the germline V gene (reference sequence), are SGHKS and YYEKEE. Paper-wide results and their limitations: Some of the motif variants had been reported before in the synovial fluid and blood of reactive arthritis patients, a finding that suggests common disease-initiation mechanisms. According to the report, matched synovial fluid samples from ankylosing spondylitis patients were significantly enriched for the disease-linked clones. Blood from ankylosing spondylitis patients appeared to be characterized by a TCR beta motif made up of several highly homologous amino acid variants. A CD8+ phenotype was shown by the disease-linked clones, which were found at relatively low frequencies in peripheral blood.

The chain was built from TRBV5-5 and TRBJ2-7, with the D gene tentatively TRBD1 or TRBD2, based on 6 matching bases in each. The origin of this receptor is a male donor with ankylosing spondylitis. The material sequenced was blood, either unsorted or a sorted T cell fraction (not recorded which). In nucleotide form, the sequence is TGTGCCAGCAGCTCCTCCCCCCAGGGGAGGCACGAGCAGTACTTC. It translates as CASSSSPQGRHEQYF. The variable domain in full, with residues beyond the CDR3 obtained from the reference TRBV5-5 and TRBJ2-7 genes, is DAGVTQSPTHLIKTRGQQVTLRCSPISGHKSVSWYQQVLGQGPQFIFQYYEKEERGRGNFPDRFSARQFPNYSSELNVNALLLGDSALYLCASSSSPQGRHEQYFGPGTRLTVT.